This TCR beta chain was captured by sequencing in a study of T cells in Graves' hyperthyroidism and ophthalmopathy. Study context: Any treatment followed the collection of peripheral blood at initial diagnosis.

Diagnoses were made from clinical symptoms, serum measures (thyroxine and TRAb), thyroid ultrasound and orbital computed tomography. Per germline, CDR1 LNHDA and CDR2 SQIVND (reference sequence). Between the trimmed V and J ends, which lost 3 bases and 6 bases, there was a span of 13 bases. The CDR3 covers 14 residues. The TCR beta CDR3 regions underwent amplification using RNA transcripts as the source. The TCR CDR3 was amplified in a first-round RT-PCR using the HTBI primer set. Via MiXCR, TCRdb re-called the multiplex PCR reads, giving one row per CDR3 protein. Of under 350,000 distinct CDR3 sequences in the sample, 21% were seen once. Remarks on this clonotype: Its antigen remains unidentified.

Study-wide results and limits: Ophthalmopathy was identified by the model a median roughly six months ahead of onset.

V usage is TRBV19 and J usage is TRBJ2-3; D possibly matches TRBD1 or TRBD2 (5 bases each). Material: blood. The source of this sequence is a woman in her fifties or sixties with Graves' hyperthyroidism. CDR3 protein: CASSIPGSADTQYF. CDR3 nucleotide sequence: TGTGCCAGTAGTATCCCAGGGAGTGCGGATACGCAGTATTTT.